These 7 T cell receptor beta chains were sequenced from one sample in a study of T cells after posttransplantation cyclophosphamide. Profiled with immunoSEQ multiplex PCR; TCRdb holds only in-frame clones, not every one. The data show some 10,000 clones, none appearing only once, with more than 25% held by the ten largest. Busulfan-fludarabine conditioning, marrow transplant, and cyclophosphamide on days +3 and +4 were administered. The sequences come from PBMCs, collected after allogeneic stem cell transplant with posttransplant cyclophosphamide. All receptors come from a female patient aged 40-50 years who received an allogeneic stem cell transplant from a related donor, was CMV-positive, and had no GVHD. Some T cells may trace back to the graft donor.

This clone has ten or more counts. The CDR3 DNA reads TGTGCCAGCAGCGACCGGGACAGGGGTTCCTACGAGCAGTACTTC. This translates into CASSDRDRGSYEQYF. This sequence joins TRBV7-8 and TRBJ2-7; 10 bases fit TRBD1. Germline CDR1 reads SGHVS; CDR2 reads FQNEAQ. The CDR3 is 15 amino acids. Trimming took 5 bases from V and 1 from J; bases not matched to a gene: 5.

This clone occurred many times. The chain is built from TRBV28 and TRBJ2-3, with 7 bases aligning to TRBD1. The V and J ends lost 3 bases and 0 bases, in that order; junction bases with no gene match: 3. The germline V gene has CDR1 MDHEN and CDR2 SYDVKM. CDR3 length equals 15 residues. Here the CDR3 reads CASSLTGMSTDTQYF. CDR3 DNA sequence: TGTGCCAGCAGTTTGACAGGGATGAGCACAGATACGCAGTATTTT.

The table lists this clone with many counts. The chain carries TRBV6-2 or TRBV6-3 and TRBJ1-2, with 9 bases that match TRBD1. Germline CDR1 is MNHEY and CDR2 is SVGEGT. The length of the CDR3 is 17 residues. The V gene end was trimmed by 2 bases and the J gene end by 6 bases; junction bases not matched to a gene: 13. CDR3 nucleotides: TGTGCCAGCAGTTACGAGACAGGGGGTGTGAAGTGGGATGGCTACACCTTC. Residues: CASSYETGGVKWDGYTF.

In its sample, this clone is medium-sized (0.01 to 0.1%). The rearrangement uses TRBV4-2 and TRBJ1-1; tentative D call: TRBD1 (6 bases). Germline V gives CDR1 LGHNA, CDR2 YNFKEQ. The CDR3 has 14 residues. V lost 1 base and J 2 bases, leaving 8 bases between the germline ends. The CDR3 region has the DNA TGTGCCAGCAGCCAAGCAGGGGACAACACTGAAGCTTTCTTT. Translation gives CASSQAGDNTEAFF.

This clone has ten or more counts. The chain carries TRBV19 and TRBJ1-1; D may be TRBD1 (5 bases). V shed 5 bases and J shed 5 bases, with 18 bases lying between them. CDR1 and CDR2 (germline): LNHDA, SQIVND (reference sequence). The CDR3 is 15 amino acids. This CDR3 is CASSVPGILRTEAFF. The CDR3 nucleotides read TGTGCCAGTAGTGTCCCAGGGATTTTGAGGACTGAAGCTTTCTTT.

Ten or more counts support this clone. The chain has TRBV4-1 and TRBJ1-6; 10 bases line up with TRBD1. There are 17 residues in the CDR3. V shed 1 base and J 9 bases; nucleotides not matched to a gene: 9. Germline loops: CDR1 MGHRA, CDR2 YSYEKL. The CDR3 bases are TGCGCCAGCAGCCAAGCCCCGACAGGGGGCGGAGGTTCACCCCTCCACTTT. Its protein product is CASSQAPTGGGGSPLHF.

This clone came up many times. The chain has TRBV6-1 and TRBJ2-7, with TRBD1 identical over 7 bases. After removal of 6 bases from V and 7 bases from J, the junction contained 12 bases not matched to a gene. The V gene's germline CDR1 is MNHNS and CDR2 SASEGT. The CDR3 is 14 residues long. The DNA for the CDR3 is TGTGCCAGCAGCCTTGACAGGGTCGGGGTGGAGCAGTACTTC. It encodes CASSLDRVGVEQYF.